A single sample gave rise to the 15 T cell receptor beta chains below, sequenced in a study of T-cell memory formation after mild COVID-19. TCRdb reprocessed the 5' RACE reads via MiXCR and lists one record per CDR3 protein. The table records a few hundred thousand distinct CDR3 sequences, approximately 8.4% of them present only once. Sequenced sample: PBMCs or a T cell subset sorted from them (not recorded which). These receptors originate from a man younger than 35 who had mild COVID-19 (a few samples of this study predate the infection). Cell type and time point are not known.

This chain uses TRBV15 with TRBJ1-5, with unresolved D. The CDR3 sequence is 20 residues long. Germline V gene data show CDR1 as LNHNV and CDR2 as YYDKDF (reference sequence). Deletions cut 0 bases from V and 4 bases from J, with 25 bases between. The CDR3 sequence: CATSRDAITASEATNQPQHF. CDR3 nucleotides: TGTGCCACCAGCAGAGATGCAATAACCGCGTCTGAAGCAACGAATCAGCCCCAGCATTTT.

This clonotype was observed a handful of times. The genes are TRBV6-6 and TRBJ2-7; no firm D call. The V end lost 6 bases, the J end lost 4 bases, and 10 bases lay between the germline ends. The germline CDR1 and CDR2 sequences are MNHNY and SVGAGI (reference sequence). There are 12 residues in the CDR3. The CDR3 loop reads CASRGSEYEQYV. The CDR3 DNA sequence: TGTGCCAGCAGAGGATCGGAATACGAGCAGTACGTC.

A few counts support this clonotype. The genes are TRBV4-3 and TRBJ1-3, with no clear D. The CDR3 is 14 residues long. V was clipped by 3 bases and J by 3 bases, with 9 bases between them. Germline V gene sequence: CDR1 LGHNA, CDR2 YSLEER. CDR3 loop: CASSHDTGGNTIYF. DNA for the CDR3: TGCGCCAGCAGCCACGACACGGGTGGAAACACCATATATTTT.

The chain combines TRBV2 with TRBJ2-4; tentatively, D is TRBD1 or TRBD2 (5 bases each). The V and J ends lost 8 bases and 6 bases respectively, with 11 bases between them. Germline V gene sequence: CDR1 SNHLY, CDR2 FYNNEI. This CDR3 contains 12 residues. CDR3 protein: CASGTDRNIQYF. DNA for the CDR3: TGTGCCAGCGGGACCGACCGAAACATTCAGTACTTC.

This clonotype was detected ten times or more. The chain joins TRBV5-1 to TRBJ2-2, with 8 bases matching TRBD1. J was trimmed by 10 bases and V by 4 bases; bases with no gene match: 12. Germline V CDR1 and CDR2: SGHRS, YFSETQ. The CDR3 spans 15 residues. CDR3 in DNA: TGCGCCAGCAGCCGCGGCAGGGGGCAACTGGAGGAGCTGTTTTTT. It encodes CASSRGRGQLEELFF.

This clonotype was seen a handful of times. The rearrangement uses TRBV27 and TRBJ1-1; tentative D call: TRBD1 (5 bases). The CDR3 length is 11 residues. Trimming pared 5 bases from V and 8 bases from J, leaving 9 bases between. CDR1 MNHEY and CDR2 SMNVEV come from the germline V gene (reference sequence). In DNA form, the CDR3 reads TGTGCCAGCAGTCCTCGGGGGGAAGCTTTCTTT. Protein product: CASSPRGEAFF.

This clonotype was picked up many times. The chain has TRBV20-1 and TRBJ2-7, with 7 bases identical to TRBD1. The germline gives CDR1 DFQATT, CDR2 SNEGSKA (reference sequence). Trimming removed 3 bases from V and 0 bases from J; junction bases left unmatched: 5. The CDR3 covers 14 residues. CDR3 protein: CSARGQTSSYEQYV. The CDR3 DNA is TGCAGTGCTAGGGGACAGACGAGCTCCTACGAGCAGTACGTC.

This clonotype turned up a few times. The V gene is TRBV6-6, the J gene TRBJ1-1, with a tentative D call TRBD1 (6 bases). The CDR3 is 14 residues long. Trimming took 4 bases from V and 5 from J, leaving 14 bases between them. Per the germline V gene, CDR1 is MNHNY and CDR2 is SVGAGI (reference sequence). The CDR3 sequence: CASSWDTRTTEAFF. In DNA form, the CDR3 reads TGTGCCAGCAGTTGGGACACCCGAACAACTGAAGCTTTCTTT.

The V and J genes are TRBV7-2 and TRBJ2-1; 7 bases map to TRBD1. With V trimmed by 3 bases and J by 7 bases, 3 bases remained unmatched. Germline CDR1 and CDR2: SGHTA and FQGNSA. CDR3 length: 13 residues. CDR3 residues: CASSLTGMNEQFF. CDR3 in DNA: TGTGCCAGCAGCTTGACAGGGATGAATGAGCAGTTCTTC.

This clonotype was counted ten times or more. This chain joins TRBV6-2 or TRBV6-3 and TRBJ2-7; 8 positions match TRBD2. CDR3 length equals 13 residues. Unmatched junction bases numbered 8, after V lost 11 bases and J lost 2 bases. CDR1 MNHEY and CDR2 SVGEGT come from the germline V gene. CDR3 residues: CAGAPGGAYEQYF. The CDR3 DNA is TGTGCCGGCGCGCCCGGGGGGGCCTACGAGCAGTACTTC.

This clonotype has more than one count but fewer than ten. The DNA of the CDR3 is TGTGCCAGCAGCCCGGCGGGACAGGGGATCTCCTACGAGCAGTACTTC. Residues: CASSPAGQGISYEQYF. The rearrangement uses TRBV7-9 and TRBJ2-7; 10 bases agree with TRBD1. Germline V gene lookup returns CDR1 SEHNR and CDR2 FQNEAQ (reference sequence). With 5 bases clipped from V and 0 bases from J, the junction kept 7 bases outside the gene matches. This CDR3 has 16 residues. The full variable domain, completed using reference TRBV7-9 and TRBJ2-7, is DTGVSQNPRHKITKRGQNVTFRCDPISEHNRLYWYRQTLGQGPEFLTYFQNEAQLEKSRLLSDRFSAERPKGSFSTLEIQRTEQGDSAMYLCASSPAGQGISYEQYFGPGTRLTVT.

The J gene is TRBJ2-3, the V gene TRBV25-1, with TRBD2 identical over 12 bases. Per germline, CDR1 MGHDK and CDR2 SYGVNS. The V and J ends lost 6 bases and 6 bases, in that order; junction bases with no gene match: 10. The CDR3 has 16 residues. CDR3 in amino acids: CASSPWLAGGQDTQYF. CDR3 bases: TGTGCCAGCAGCCCCTGGCTAGCGGGGGGGCAGGATACGCAGTATTTT.

The rearrangement links TRBV30 to TRBJ2-1; TRBD2 matches 10 bases. CDR1 and CDR2 (germline): GTSNPN, SVGIG (reference sequence). The CDR3 extends over 13 amino acids. The V segment lost 5 bases and the J segment 9 bases; nucleotides outside the gene matches: 7. DNA for the CDR3: TGTGCCTGGTCCGGGACTAGCGATAGTGAGCAGTTCTTC. Its translation is CAWSGTSDSEQFF.

V gene TRBV4-2 combines with J gene TRBJ2-3; no clear D. Trimming cost V 0 bases and J 2 bases, with 3 bases left between them. This CDR3 has 13 residues. Germline V gives CDR1 LGHNA, CDR2 YNFKEQ. This CDR3 reads CASSQESTDTQYF. The CDR3 DNA reads as TGTGCCAGCAGCCAAGAATCCACAGATACGCAGTATTTT.

V is TRBV7-6 and J is TRBJ1-5; D not certain. The V end lost 1 base, the J end lost 5 bases, and 9 bases lay between the germline ends. Germline V gene lookup returns CDR1 SGHVS and CDR2 FNYEAQ. CDR3 length equals 14 residues. CDR3 residues: CASSLEASDQPQHF. The CDR3 DNA is TGTGCCAGCAGCTTAGAAGCTTCCGATCAGCCCCAGCATTTT.